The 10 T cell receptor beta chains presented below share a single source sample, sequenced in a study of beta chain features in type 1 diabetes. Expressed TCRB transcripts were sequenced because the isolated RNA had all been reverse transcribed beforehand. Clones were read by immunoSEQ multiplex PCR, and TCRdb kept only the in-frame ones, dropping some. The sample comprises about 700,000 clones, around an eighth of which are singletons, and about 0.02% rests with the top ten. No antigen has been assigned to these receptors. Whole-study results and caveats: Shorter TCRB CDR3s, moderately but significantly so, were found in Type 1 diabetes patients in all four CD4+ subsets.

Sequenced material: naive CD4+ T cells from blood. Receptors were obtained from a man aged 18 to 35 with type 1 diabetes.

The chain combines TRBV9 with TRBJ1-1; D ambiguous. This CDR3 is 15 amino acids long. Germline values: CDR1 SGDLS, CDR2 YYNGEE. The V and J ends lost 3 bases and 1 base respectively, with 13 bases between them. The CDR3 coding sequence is TGTGCCAGCAGCGGGGCCGGTCCCACGAACACTGAAGCTTTCTTT. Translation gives CASSGAGPTNTEAFF.

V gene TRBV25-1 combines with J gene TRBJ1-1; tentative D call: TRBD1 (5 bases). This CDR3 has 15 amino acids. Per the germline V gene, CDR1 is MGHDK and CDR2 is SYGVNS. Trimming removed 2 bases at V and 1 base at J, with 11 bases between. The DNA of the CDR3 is TGTGCCAGCAGTGAACCCGGTGGGGGGAACACTGAAGCTTTCTTT. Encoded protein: CASSEPGGGNTEAFF.

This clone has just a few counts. The CDR3 loop is CASSVGTGNTEAFF. The DNA for the CDR3 is TGCGCCAGCAGCGTAGGGACAGGTAACACTGAAGCTTTCTTT. The rearrangement joins TRBV5-1 to TRBJ1-1; 8 nucleotides match TRBD1. Losses at the gene ends were 4 bases for V and 2 bases for J; bases not matched to a gene: 4. The CDR3 contains 14 residues. Per the germline V gene, CDR1 is SGHRS and CDR2 is YFSETQ. Full variable domain (remainder filled in from reference TRBV5-1 and TRBJ1-1): KAGVTQTPRYLIKTRGQQVTLSCSPISGHRSVSWYQQTPGQGLQFLFEYFSETQRNKGNFPGRFSGRQFSNSRSEMNVSTLELGDSALYLCASSVGTGNTEAFFGQGTRLTVV.

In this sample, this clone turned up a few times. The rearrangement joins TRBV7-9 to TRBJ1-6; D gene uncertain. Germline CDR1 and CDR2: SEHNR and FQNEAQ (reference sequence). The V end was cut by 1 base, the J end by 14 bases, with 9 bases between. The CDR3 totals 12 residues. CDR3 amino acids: CASSLGPSALHF. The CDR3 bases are TGTGCCAGCAGCTTAGGCCCGTCGGCCCTCCACTTT.

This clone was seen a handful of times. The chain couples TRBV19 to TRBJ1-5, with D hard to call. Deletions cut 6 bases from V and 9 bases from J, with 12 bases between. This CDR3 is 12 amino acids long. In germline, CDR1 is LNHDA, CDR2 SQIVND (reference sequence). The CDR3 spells CASRTPKGPQHF. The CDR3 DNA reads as TGTGCCAGTAGGACCCCGAAGGGGCCCCAGCATTTT.

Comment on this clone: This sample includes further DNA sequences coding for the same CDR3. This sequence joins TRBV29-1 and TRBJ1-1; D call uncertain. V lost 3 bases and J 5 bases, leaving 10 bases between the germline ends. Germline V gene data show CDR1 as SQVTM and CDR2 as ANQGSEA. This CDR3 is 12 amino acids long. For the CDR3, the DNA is TGCAGCGTTGAGGCGGCTGGGACTGAAGCTTTCTTT. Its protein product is CSVEAAGTEAFF.

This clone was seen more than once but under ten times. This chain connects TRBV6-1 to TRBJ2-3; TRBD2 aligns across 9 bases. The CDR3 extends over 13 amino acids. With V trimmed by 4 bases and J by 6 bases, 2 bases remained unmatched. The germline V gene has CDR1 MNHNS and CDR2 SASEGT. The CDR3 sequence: CASSGTSVDTQYF. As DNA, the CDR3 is TGTGCCAGCAGTGGGACTAGCGTGGATACGCAGTATTTT.

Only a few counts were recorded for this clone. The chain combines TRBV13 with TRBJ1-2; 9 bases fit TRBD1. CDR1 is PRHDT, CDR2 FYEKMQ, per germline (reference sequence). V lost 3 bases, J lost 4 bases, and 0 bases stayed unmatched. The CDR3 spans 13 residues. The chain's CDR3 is CASSLTGGYGYTF. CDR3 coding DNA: TGTGCCAGCAGCTTGACAGGGGGCTATGGCTACACCTTC.

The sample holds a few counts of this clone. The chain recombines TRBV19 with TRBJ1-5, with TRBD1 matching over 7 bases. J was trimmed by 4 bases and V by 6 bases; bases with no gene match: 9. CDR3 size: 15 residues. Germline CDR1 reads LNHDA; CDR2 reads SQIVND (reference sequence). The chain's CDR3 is CASRVLGQVNQPQHF. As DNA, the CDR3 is TGTGCCAGTAGGGTACTAGGACAGGTTAATCAGCCCCAGCATTTT.

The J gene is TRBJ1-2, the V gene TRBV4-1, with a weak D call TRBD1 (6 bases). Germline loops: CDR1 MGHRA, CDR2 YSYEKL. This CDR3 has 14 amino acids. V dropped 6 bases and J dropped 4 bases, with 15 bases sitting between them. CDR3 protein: CASRHLGQFYGYTF. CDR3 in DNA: TGCGCCAGCAGACACCTAGGACAGTTCTATGGCTACACCTTC.